One and the same sample provided the 32 T cell receptor beta chains below, sequenced in a study of T cell responses to AZD1222 COVID-19 vaccine. TCRdb's copy holds only in-frame clones and misses some; the assay was immunoSEQ multiplex PCR. The repertoire holds about 150,000 clones, with 85% to 95% as singletons. Specimen: peripheral blood, collected on day 0 of AZD1222 vaccination. Receptor source: an adult in good health.

The chain uses TRBV19 and TRBJ1-2; no firm D call. V shed 1 base and J shed 2 bases, with 11 bases lying between them. The CDR3 has 15 residues. CDR1 and CDR2 from the germline V gene are LNHDA and SQIVND (reference sequence). CDR3 sequence reads: CASSIVQARNYGYTF. The DNA for the CDR3 is TGTGCCAGTAGTATAGTGCAGGCCCGAAACTATGGCTACACCTTC.

This clone was seen only a few times. This rearrangement joins TRBV27 to TRBJ1-5; the D is unclear. CDR1 MNHEY and CDR2 SMNVEV come from the germline V gene (reference sequence). V was pared by 3 bases and J by 5 bases, with 8 bases between. CDR3 length: 13 residues. CDR3: CASSFLADQPQHF. The CDR3 region has the DNA TGTGCCAGCAGTTTTTTGGCGGATCAGCCCCAGCATTTT.

This chain joins TRBV7-9 and TRBJ2-5; TRBD2 agrees at 7 bases. Germline V CDR1 and CDR2: SEHNR, FQNEAQ (reference sequence). Trimming took 2 bases from V and 4 from J; bases not matched to a gene: 7. The CDR3 spans 15 residues. CDR3 amino acids: CASSLKAPGGETQYF. The CDR3 bases are TGTGCCAGCAGCTTAAAGGCCCCGGGAGGAGAGACCCAGTACTTC. The full variable domain, its missing parts supplied by reference TRBV7-9 and TRBJ2-5, is DTGVSQNPRHKITKRGQNVTFRCDPISEHNRLYWYRQTLGQGPEFLTYFQNEAQLEKSRLLSDRFSAERPKGSFSTLEIQRTEQGDSAMYLCASSLKAPGGETQYFGPGTRLLVL.

This clone was seen only a few times. The genes are TRBV2 and TRBJ1-5; 7 bases fit TRBD1. CDR1 SNHLY and CDR2 FYNNEI come from the germline V gene. This CDR3 has 14 residues. V shed 4 bases, J shed 6 bases, and the junction held 6 bases outside the gene matches. The DNA of the CDR3 is TGTGCCAGCAGTGGCGGACAGGCGGGTCAGCCCCAGCATTTT. Protein product: CASSGGQAGQPQHF.

The chain couples TRBV10-3 to TRBJ2-3; possible D gene TRBD2, 6 bases. The CDR3 has 15 amino acids. V gave up 3 bases and J gave up 2 bases, with 12 bases separating them. Germline values: CDR1 ENHRY, CDR2 SYGVKD. The CDR3 sequence is CAISDLGGITDTQYF. CDR3 in DNA: TGTGCCATCAGTGATCTCGGGGGAATCACAGATACGCAGTATTTT.

This clone showed up just a few times. The genes are TRBV5-1 and TRBJ2-1; the match to TRBD1 covers 8 bases. The CDR3 sequence is 14 residues long. In germline, CDR1 is SGHRS, CDR2 YFSETQ. J gave up 7 bases and V 3 bases, and 6 bases lay outside the gene matches. The CDR3 here is CASSSGGAANEQFF. For the CDR3, the DNA is TGCGCCAGCAGCTCAGGGGGCGCGGCTAATGAGCAGTTCTTC.

The chain links TRBV6-2 or TRBV6-3 to TRBJ2-7, with D possibly matching TRBD1 (5 bases). The CDR3 covers 12 residues. V dropped 0 bases and J dropped 9 bases, with 9 bases sitting between them. Germline CDR1 reads MNHEY; CDR2 reads SVGEGT. CDR3 in amino acids: CASSYSGLGQYF. In nucleotides, the CDR3 is TGTGCCAGCAGTTACTCGGGGCTGGGGCAGTACTTC.

In DNA, the CDR3 is TGTGCCAGCAGCTTGTTACAGGGGAGCTCCTATAATTCACCCCTCCACTTT. Amino acid sequence: CASSLLQGSSYNSPLHF. V gene TRBV5-8 combines with J gene TRBJ1-6; 7 bases match TRBD1. This CDR3 is 17 amino acids long. Losses at the gene ends were 1 base for V and 0 bases for J; bases not matched to a gene: 4. CDR1 is SGHTS, CDR2 YDEGEE, per germline.

The rearrangement links TRBV27 to TRBJ2-7; TRBD1 agrees at 8 bases. CDR1 and CDR2 from the germline V gene are MNHEY and SMNVEV (reference sequence). The ends lost 7 bases at V and 2 bases at J; junction bases unmatched: 10. This CDR3 comprises 15 residues. The chain's CDR3 is CASNPGQATPYEQYF. CDR3 nucleotide sequence: TGTGCCAGCAATCCGGGACAGGCCACACCCTACGAGCAGTACTTC.

The rearrangement uses TRBV30 and TRBJ1-5; no clear D gene. V was clipped by 1 base and J by 1 base, with 8 bases between them. The V gene's germline CDR1 is GTSNPN and CDR2 SVGIG (reference sequence). There are 14 residues in the CDR3. CDR3 residues: CAWSEAYSNQPQHF. In DNA form, the CDR3 reads TGTGCCTGGAGTGAGGCGTACAGCAATCAGCCCCAGCATTTT.

V usage is TRBV7-9 and J usage is TRBJ1-1; D not resolved. The V gene's germline CDR1 is SEHNR and CDR2 FQNEAQ (reference sequence). Trimming left V 5 bases short and J 6 bases short, with 19 bases between. This CDR3 region has 15 residues. CDR3 residues: CASSARNARSAEAFF. The CDR3 DNA is TGTGCCAGCAGCGCCAGGAACGCACGGTCCGCTGAAGCTTTCTTT. Variable domain in full (rest from reference TRBV7-9 and TRBJ1-1): DTGVSQNPRHKITKRGQNVTFRCDPISEHNRLYWYRQTLGQGPEFLTYFQNEAQLEKSRLLSDRFSAERPKGSFSTLEIQRTEQGDSAMYLCASSARNARSAEAFFGQGTRLTVV.

The sample holds one count of this clone. The chain is built from TRBV7-2 and TRBJ1-2; D is unresolved. Trimming pared 5 bases from V and 7 bases from J, leaving 20 bases between. The germline V gene encodes CDR1 SGHTA and CDR2 FQGNSA. There are 15 residues in the CDR3. The CDR3 nucleotides are TGTGCCAGCAGCCCAAGCCGGGAGGGAAGTGGTGGCTACACCTTC. Protein: CASSPSREGSGGYTF. The whole variable domain, remainder taken from reference TRBV7-2 and TRBJ1-2, is GAGVSQSPSNKVTEKGKDVELRCDPISGHTALYWYRQSLGQGLEFLIYFQGNSAPDKSGLPSDRFSAERTGGSVSTLTIQRTQQEDSAVYLCASSPSREGSGGYTFGSGTRLTVV.

This chain connects TRBV5-4 to TRBJ1-6; D unresolved. With 2 bases removed from V and 8 bases from J, the gap between germline ends came to 5 bases. The CDR3 runs 12 residues. Germline V lookup: CDR1 SGHNT, CDR2 YYREEE (reference sequence). Here the CDR3 DNA reads TGTGCCAGCAGCTTAAGGGATTCACCCCTCCACTTT. This translates into CASSLRDSPLHF. The whole variable domain, filled in from reference TRBV5-4 and TRBJ1-6, reads ETGVTQSPTHLIKTRGQQVTLRCSSQSGHNTVSWYQQALGQGPQFIFQYYREEENGRGNFPPRFSGLQFPNYSSELNVNALELDDSALYLCASSLRDSPLHFGNGTRLTVT.

The rearrangement joins TRBV27 to TRBJ1-2; D may be TRBD1 (6 bases). This CDR3 has 14 residues. V gave up 6 bases and J gave up 8 bases, with 19 bases separating them. Looked up from germline, CDR1 is MNHEY and CDR2 is SMNVEV (reference sequence). The CDR3 DNA sequence: TGTGCCAGCAGCCACGACCCCAGGGGACGAGGCTACACCTTC. Translated: CASSHDPRGRGYTF.

This chain links TRBV7-2 with TRBJ1-6, with D perhaps TRBD1 (5 bases). The length of the CDR3 is 15 residues. Per germline, CDR1 SGHTA and CDR2 FQGNSA. The V end lost 0 bases, the J end lost 6 bases, and 9 bases lay between the germline ends. CDR3 amino acids: CASSLAGVLNSPLHF. DNA of the CDR3: TGTGCCAGCAGCTTAGCGGGGGTTCTTAATTCACCCCTCCACTTT.

This chain links TRBV18 with TRBJ1-5; unclear D gene. This CDR3 region has 14 residues. Germline V CDR1 and CDR2: KGHSH, LQKENI. Trimming shortened V by 2 bases and J by 5 bases, and 10 bases separated the two germline ends. The CDR3: CASSPREEDQPQHF. The DNA of the CDR3 is TGTGCCAGCTCACCAAGAGAAGAAGATCAGCCCCAGCATTTT.

The chain has TRBV6-5 and TRBJ1-5; tentatively, D is TRBD1 (6 bases). V was cut by 5 bases and J by 7 bases, with 12 bases left in between. CDR3 length: 13 amino acids. The germline gives CDR1 MNHEY, CDR2 SVGAGI. The CDR3 region is CASSLQGQQPQHF. The DNA for the CDR3 is TGTGCCAGCAGTCTACAGGGTCAACAGCCCCAGCATTTT.

The V and J genes are TRBV19 and TRBJ1-6; 9 bases agree with TRBD1. The CDR3 totals 14 residues. From germline, CDR1 is LNHDA and CDR2 SQIVND (reference sequence). The V gene end was trimmed by 2 bases and the J gene end by 13 bases; junction bases not matched to a gene: 6. As DNA, the CDR3 is TGTGCCAGTAGTATACTTGGACAGGGGCTCCCCCTCCACTTT. It codes for CASSILGQGLPLHF.

This chain uses TRBV2 with TRBJ2-3; TRBD2 matches at 8 bases. Germline V lookup: CDR1 SNHLY, CDR2 FYNNEI. CDR3 length equals 16 residues. V lost 4 bases, J lost 1 base, and 7 bases stayed unmatched. The CDR3: CASSGGLVGGTDTQYF. The CDR3 bases are TGTGCCAGCAGTGGGGGACTAGTCGGAGGCACAGATACGCAGTATTTT.

The chain employs TRBV9 and TRBJ1-3; D gene ambiguous. The CDR3 runs to 16 residues. The V end was cut by 0 bases, the J end by 7 bases, with 17 bases between. The V gene's germline CDR1 is SGDLS and CDR2 YYNGEE. DNA of the CDR3: TGTGCCAGCAGCGTAGGGTCCCCAGAATCCGTCAACACCATATATTTT. Encoded protein: CASSVGSPESVNTIYF.

The genes are TRBV28 and TRBJ1-6; D not certain. The germline CDR1 and CDR2 sequences are MDHEN and SYDVKM. Trimming cost V 6 bases and J 14 bases, with 14 bases left between them. The CDR3 runs to 12 residues. In nucleotides, the CDR3 is TGTGCCAGCAGAATAAGGATTGGGGCCCTCCACTTT. Protein sequence: CASRIRIGALHF. Looking up the rest from reference TRBV28 and TRBJ1-6 gives the full variable domain: DVKVTQSSRYLVKRTGEKVFLECVQDMDHENMFWYRQDPGLGLRLIYFSYDVKMKEKGDIPEGYSVSREKKERFSLILESASTNQTSMYLCASRIRIGALHFGNGTRLTVT.

As concerns this clone: Compared with germline, one end of the junction differs, possibly owing to a read error. DNA of the CDR3: TGTGCCACCAGTGGTTTGGGGACCGGGGAGCTGTTTTTT. It yields the protein CATSGLGTGELFF. The chain employs TRBV24-1 and TRBJ2-2; D not certain. This CDR3 has 13 amino acids. Germline CDR1 reads KGHDR; CDR2 reads SFDVKD.

This chain joins TRBV21-1 and TRBJ2-7. TRBV21-1 is an annotated pseudogene. The CDR3 runs to 12 residues. CDR3 region: CASSKRNYEQYF. CDR3 nucleotide sequence: TGTGCCAGCAGCAAAAGGAACTACGAGCAGTACTTC.

As regards this clone: The junction does not match germline at one end; this may be a read error. The V and J genes are TRBV6-1 and TRBJ1-2, with 10 bases aligning to TRBD1. The CDR3 totals 17 residues. Germline V gene data show CDR1 as MNHNS and CDR2 as SASEGT. The CDR3 coding sequence is TGTGCCAGCAATGAATGGGGGACAGGGGATAGGGGCTATGGCTACACCTTC. Residues: CASNEWGTGDRGYGYTF.

The CDR3 region is CASTSPPDTQYF. The CDR3 DNA follows: TGTGCCAGCACCAGCCCCCCAGATACGCAGTATTTT. The chain employs TRBV2 and TRBJ2-3; D unclear. Germline V gene data show CDR1 as SNHLY and CDR2 as FYNNEI. The CDR3 extends over 12 amino acids. V lost 7 bases, J lost 4 bases, and 9 bases lay in between.

This sequence joins TRBV24-1 and TRBJ1-2; TRBD1 aligns across 9 bases. The CDR3 contains 15 residues. Germline lookup yields CDR1 KGHDR and CDR2 SFDVKD. The junction had 8 bases not matched to a gene; V was cut back by 4 bases and J by 6 bases. DNA of the CDR3: TGTGCCACCAGTGAGGGCACAGGGGGCGTAGATGGCTACACCTTC. Protein sequence: CATSEGTGGVDGYTF.

The rearrangement links TRBV3-1 (or the pseudogene TRBV3-2) to TRBJ1-1; D remains unclear. V was shortened by 4 bases and J by 3 bases, with 12 bases between the two germline ends. Germline CDR1 LGHDT, CDR2 YNNKEL (reference sequence). The CDR3 loop spans 14 amino acids. CDR3 protein: CASSPQPSDTEAFF. For the CDR3, the DNA is TGTGCCAGCAGCCCCCAGCCCTCGGACACTGAAGCTTTCTTT.

This clone was counted only a few times. The chain joins TRBV6-2 or TRBV6-3 to TRBJ1-2, with TRBD1 as a possible D gene (5 bases). Germline values: CDR1 MNHEY, CDR2 SVGEGT. The CDR3 is 17 amino acids. The ends were cut back, 2 bases at V and 0 bases at J, with 16 bases in the middle. The CDR3 is CASSYAPTGLTNYGYTF. The CDR3 DNA is TGTGCCAGCAGTTACGCACCCACAGGACTAACTAACTATGGCTACACCTTC.

V is TRBV5-1 and J is TRBJ1-3, with D maybe TRBD1 (5 bases). Germline CDR1 reads SGHRS; CDR2 reads YFSETQ. This CDR3 is 17 amino acids long. V was trimmed by 4 bases and J by 0 bases, leaving 17 bases between them. CDR3 coding DNA: TGCGCCAGCAGCCCCATACTACAGGCTCGCTCTGGAAACACCATATATTTT. As protein: CASSPILQARSGNTIYF. The full variable domain, with the rest looked up from reference TRBV5-1 and TRBJ1-3, is KAGVTQTPRYLIKTRGQQVTLSCSPISGHRSVSWYQQTPGQGLQFLFEYFSETQRNKGNFPGRFSGRQFSNSRSEMNVSTLELGDSALYLCASSPILQARSGNTIYFGEGSWLTVV.

This clone was recorded only once. CDR3 nucleotide sequence: TGTGCCAGCAGCTTGGCAGCAAGCGGGAGGGCCCACGAGCAGTACTTC. Translation: CASSLAASGRAHEQYF. This chain links TRBV5-4 with TRBJ2-7; 10 nucleotides match TRBD2. CDR1 is SGHNT, CDR2 YYREEE, per germline (reference sequence). Trimming took 0 bases from V and 5 from J; bases not matched to a gene: 8. The CDR3 consists of 16 residues. The full variable domain, its missing parts supplied by reference TRBV5-4 and TRBJ2-7, is ETGVTQSPTHLIKTRGQQVTLRCSSQSGHNTVSWYQQALGQGPQFIFQYYREEENGRGNFPPRFSGLQFPNYSSELNVNALELDDSALYLCASSLAASGRAHEQYFGPGTRLTVT.

The chain carries TRBV5-1 and TRBJ2-3; no firm D call. V was trimmed by 5 bases and J by 4 bases, leaving 8 bases between them. The germline CDR1 and CDR2 sequences are SGHRS and YFSETQ. The CDR3 has 12 residues. DNA of the CDR3: TGCGCCAGCAGGAGATCGCCAGATACGCAGTATTTT. Protein: CASRRSPDTQYF.

CDR3 bases: TGTGCCAGGGGAGCGGGAGGGCCAGGCGAGCAGTTCTTC. Protein product: CARGAGGPGEQFF. V gene TRBV11-3 combines with J gene TRBJ2-1, with 10 bases fitting TRBD2. The CDR3 covers 13 residues. CDR1 and CDR2 from the germline V gene are SGHNT and YENEEA. J gave up 10 bases and V 9 bases, and 9 bases lay outside the gene matches.